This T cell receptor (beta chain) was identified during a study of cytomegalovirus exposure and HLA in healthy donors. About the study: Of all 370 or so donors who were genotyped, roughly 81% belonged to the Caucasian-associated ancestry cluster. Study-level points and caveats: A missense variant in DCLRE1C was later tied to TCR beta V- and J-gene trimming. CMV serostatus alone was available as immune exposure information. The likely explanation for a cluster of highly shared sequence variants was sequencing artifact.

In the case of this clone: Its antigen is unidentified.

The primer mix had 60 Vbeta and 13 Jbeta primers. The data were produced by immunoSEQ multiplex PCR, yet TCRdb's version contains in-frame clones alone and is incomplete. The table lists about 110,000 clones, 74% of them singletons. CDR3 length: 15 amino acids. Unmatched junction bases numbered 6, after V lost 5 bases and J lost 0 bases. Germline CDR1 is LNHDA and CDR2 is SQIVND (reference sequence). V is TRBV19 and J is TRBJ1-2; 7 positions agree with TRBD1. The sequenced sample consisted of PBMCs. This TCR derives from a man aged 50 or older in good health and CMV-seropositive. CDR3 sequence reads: CASSPGTATNYGYTF. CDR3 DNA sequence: TGTGCCAGTAGTCCAGGGACAGCTACTAACTATGGCTACACCTTC. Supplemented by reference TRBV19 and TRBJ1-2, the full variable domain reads DGGITQSPKYLFRKEGQNVTLSCEQNLNHDAMYWYRQDPGQGLRLIYYSQIVNDFQKGDIAEGYSVSREKKESFPLTVTSAQKNPTAFYLCASSPGTATNYGYTFGSGTRLTVV.